Listed here is a single T cell receptor (beta chain). This CDR3 contains 16 residues. The germline CDR1 and CDR2 sequences are MRHNA and SNTAGT. Between the trimmed V and J ends, which lost 4 bases and 0 bases, there was a span of 13 bases. PCR involved 60 Vbeta and 13 Jbeta primers. Libraries were prepared by immunoSEQ multiplex PCR; TCRdb keeps only in-frame clonotypes and omits some of them. The sample includes just over 95,000 clones, 78% seen only once; the top ten take roughly 3.9%. The sample belongs to a study of cytomegalovirus exposure and HLA in healthy donors. The gene calls are TRBV6-4 and TRBJ2-1; tentative D call: TRBD2 (5 bases). The source of this sequence is a woman between 40 and 55 years old in good health and CMV-seropositive. What was sequenced was PBMCs. As DNA, the CDR3 is TGTGCCAGCAGTGGCGATCAGGCGGGCTCCTACAATGAGCAGTTCTTC. Translation: CASSGDQAGSYNEQFF.